This T cell receptor beta chain was observed in a study of blood T cell repertoires in COVID-19. Overall study context: Researchers got acute and convalescent COVID-19 samples from the United States, Italy and Spain. The analysed material was cDNA or gDNA that came from T cells, B-cell-depleted T cells, or PBMCs.

As handled by the study authors: Amplification of reference gene primers provided the estimated nucleated cell counts. Using immunoSEQ multiplex PCR, the repertoire was profiled, and TCRdb retains in-frame clones only, with some absent. That table gives V, J and clone size, and the DNA gave D and trimming. The repertoire includes roughly 76,000 clones, 85% to 95% of them detected once, and 4.5% to 5.5% sits in the top ten. The germline V gene has CDR1 MNHEY and CDR2 SVGAGI. V lost 7 bases, J lost 8 bases, and 14 bases stayed unmatched. This CDR3 is 15 amino acids long. The source is a woman aged 55-75 years with active COVID-19. The chain has TRBV6-5 and TRBJ1-5; 7 bases line up with TRBD1. Sequenced: peripheral blood. In DNA, the CDR3 is TGTGCCAGCATAAAACAGGGGTCCCGGGAGAAGCCCCAGCATTTT. Its protein product is CASIKQGSREKPQHF.